Following are 24 T cell receptor beta chains from one sample sequenced in a study of T cell changes during pregnancy in multiple sclerosis. Measured with immunoSEQ multiplex PCR; TCRdb has only the in-frame clones, and not every one. The table shows around 70,000 clones, with roughly 92% occurring only once. The sequencing here drew on peripheral blood, taken in the second trimester of pregnancy. The source is a female donor in good health, enrolled as a control in a pregnancy study.

The chain combines TRBV6-5 with TRBJ2-1; no clear D gene. This CDR3 region has 14 residues. Trimming pared 8 bases from V and 7 bases from J, leaving 18 bases between. Germline V CDR1 and CDR2: MNHEY, SVGAGI. CDR3 DNA: TGTGCCAGCGCTCCTCGAATAGCTGTAAATGAGCAGTTCTTC. Translated: CASAPRIAVNEQFF.

V is TRBV7-9 and J is TRBJ2-7, with 7 bases identical to TRBD1. V lost 5 bases, J lost 4 bases, and 8 bases stayed unmatched. Germline V gene sequence: CDR1 SEHNR, CDR2 FQNEAQ (reference sequence). The CDR3 totals 14 residues. DNA of the CDR3: TGTGCCAGCAGCCCGCCGGACAGGTGGTACGAGCAGTACTTC. Translating gives CASSPPDRWYEQYF.

The chain couples TRBV19 to TRBJ2-1, with 7 bases lining up with TRBD1. This CDR3 is built from 13 residues. V shed 8 bases, J shed 4 bases, and the junction held 5 bases outside the gene matches. Germline CDR1 reads LNHDA; CDR2 reads SQIVND (reference sequence). DNA for the CDR3: TGTGCCAGTCTGGACAGGCAATACAATGAGCAGTTCTTC. Its translation: CASLDRQYNEQFF.

In DNA form, the CDR3 reads TGTGCCAGCAGTTTATTGGGGACAGACTACAATGAGCAGTTCTTC. This encodes CASSLLGTDYNEQFF. The chain employs TRBV27 and TRBJ2-1, with 7 bases fitting TRBD1. This CDR3 spans 15 amino acids. The V and J ends lost 1 base and 3 bases, in that order; junction bases with no gene match: 3. The V gene's germline CDR1 is MNHEY and CDR2 SMNVEV (reference sequence).

The rearrangement uses TRBV7-2 and TRBJ2-5, with 8 nucleotides matching TRBD2. Germline values: CDR1 SGHTA, CDR2 FQGNSA. V trimming: 4 bases; J trimming: 6 bases; junction bases outside the gene matches: 7. CDR3 length: 14 residues. Here the CDR3 reads CASSSKTSVQTQYF. The CDR3 DNA sequence: TGTGCCAGCAGCTCAAAGACTAGCGTACAGACCCAGTACTTC.

V usage is TRBV30 and J usage is TRBJ1-4; 7 nucleotides align to TRBD1. CDR3 length: 12 residues. The germline V gene encodes CDR1 GTSNPN and CDR2 SVGIG (reference sequence). Trimming took 6 bases from V and 4 from J; bases not matched to a gene: 2. The CDR3 nucleotides read TGTGCCTGTACAGGGGATAATGAAAAACTGTTTTTT. This gives the protein CACTGDNEKLFF.

The rearrangement joins TRBV5-4 to TRBJ1-1, with TRBD1 matching 10 bases. The trim removed 4 bases at V and 6 bases at J, leaving 6 bases unmatched. This CDR3 spans 14 amino acids. Germline V gives CDR1 SGHNT, CDR2 YYREEE (reference sequence). As DNA, the CDR3 is TGTGCCAGCAGCCCACGACAGGGGGCAGCTGAAGCTTTCTTT. Its protein product is CASSPRQGAAEAFF. Together with reference TRBV5-4 and TRBJ1-1, the CDR3 gives the full variable domain: ETGVTQSPTHLIKTRGQQVTLRCSSQSGHNTVSWYQQALGQGPQFIFQYYREEENGRGNFPPRFSGLQFPNYSSELNVNALELDDSALYLCASSPRQGAAEAFFGQGTRLTVV.

This clone was counted between two and nine times. The chain couples TRBV25-1 to TRBJ1-6, with D uncertain. In germline, CDR1 is MGHDK, CDR2 SYGVNS. With 7 bases removed from V and 3 bases from J, the gap between germline ends came to 16 bases. The CDR3 covers 16 residues. Written as DNA, the CDR3 is TGTGCCAGCACACGGTCGCGGGGTAACTATAATTCACCCCTCCACTTT. Translation gives CASTRSRGNYNSPLHF.

CDR3 region: CASSRGDRGTDTQYF. In nucleotides, the CDR3 is TGTGCCAGCAGCCGCGGAGACAGGGGTACAGATACGCAGTATTTT. The chain joins TRBV28 to TRBJ2-3; TRBD1 matches at 8 bases. The CDR3 runs 15 residues. Per the germline V gene, CDR1 is MDHEN and CDR2 is SYDVKM. V dropped 6 bases and J dropped 3; count of bases not matched to a gene: 8.

The chain links TRBV27 to TRBJ1-6; the match to TRBD1 covers 7 bases. Trimming cost V 10 bases and J 7 bases; bases outside gene matches: 7. Germline V gives CDR1 MNHEY, CDR2 SMNVEV (reference sequence). There are 13 residues in the CDR3. In nucleotides, the CDR3 is TGTGCCATCAGGGGGGGGTGGAATTCACCCCTCCACTTT. It encodes CAIRGGWNSPLHF.

The chain links TRBV30 to TRBJ2-7; 7 bases line up with TRBD2. CDR1 and CDR2 from the germline V gene are GTSNPN and SVGIG (reference sequence). CDR3 length: 15 amino acids. The junction had 12 bases not matched to a gene; V was cut back by 2 bases and J by 5 bases. CDR3 DNA: TGTGCCTGGAGTAGGATATGGGGGGGAGGAAACGAGCAGTACTTC. Its protein product is CAWSRIWGGGNEQYF.

This chain joins TRBV2 and TRBJ2-3; 9 positions agree with TRBD2. V was clipped by 6 bases and J by 2 bases; unmatched bases: 24. This CDR3 comprises 21 residues. Germline V gene data show CDR1 as SNHLY and CDR2 as FYNNEI. The CDR3 sequence is CASSLYETSGASWYLTDTQYF. The CDR3 DNA reads TGTGCCAGCAGCCTTTACGAGACTAGCGGCGCTTCCTGGTACCTCACAGATACGCAGTATTTT.

The V and J genes are TRBV7-9 and TRBJ2-1; 10 bases align to TRBD2. Per the germline V gene, CDR1 is SEHNR and CDR2 is FQNEAQ (reference sequence). CDR3 length: 16 residues. Trimming took 3 bases from V and 6 from J; bases not matched to a gene: 8. In nucleotides, the CDR3 is TGTGCCAGCAGCTTCCAACTAGCGGGGTGGGCCAATGAGCAGTTCTTC. Residues: CASSFQLAGWANEQFF. The variable domain in full, with the rest retrieved from reference TRBV7-9 and TRBJ2-1, is DTGVSQNPRHKITKRGQNVTFRCDPISEHNRLYWYRQTLGQGPEFLTYFQNEAQLEKSRLLSDRFSAERPKGSFSTLEIQRTEQGDSAMYLCASSFQLAGWANEQFFGPGTRLTVL.

The J gene is TRBJ1-1, the V gene TRBV5-6, with TRBD1 matching over 10 bases. V was clipped by 3 bases and J by 0 bases; unmatched bases: 5. CDR3 size: 16 residues. Germline CDR1 reads SGHDT; CDR2 reads YYEEEE. CDR3 residues: CASSSGTGVLNTEAFF. The CDR3 coding sequence is TGTGCCAGCAGCTCCGGGACAGGGGTTTTGAACACTGAAGCTTTCTTT.

This clone was detected a few times. The chain joins TRBV6-6 to TRBJ1-1, with D unresolved. Germline loops: CDR1 MNHNY, CDR2 SVGAGI (reference sequence). The V end lost 0 bases, the J end lost 8 bases, and 16 bases lay between the germline ends. This CDR3 has 15 amino acids. DNA of the CDR3: TGTGCCAGCAGTTACTCGAGTAACGCTTGGGCCGAAGCTTTCTTT. This translates into CASSYSSNAWAEAFF.

The chain links TRBV18 to TRBJ2-1; the match to TRBD1 covers 10 bases. Germline trimming cut 1 base from V and 8 bases from J; bases unmatched to any gene: 14. Germline values: CDR1 KGHSH, CDR2 LQKENI. The CDR3 length is 18 residues. CDR3 loop: CASSPRGQGLLSSDEQFF. The CDR3 DNA sequence: TGTGCCAGCTCACCACGGGGACAGGGGTTGCTTTCTAGCGATGAGCAGTTCTTC. Variable domain in full (rest from reference TRBV18 and TRBJ2-1): NAGVMQNPRHLVRRRGQEARLRCSPMKGHSHVYWYRQLPEEGLKFMVYLQKENIIDESGMPKERFSAEFPKEGPSILRIQQVVRGDSAAYFCASSPRGQGLLSSDEQFFGPGTRLTVL.

This rearrangement joins TRBV5-4 to TRBJ2-2, with D perhaps TRBD1 (5 bases). The V gene's germline CDR1 is SGHNT and CDR2 YYREEE (reference sequence). Trimming left V 4 bases short and J 6 bases short, with 7 bases between. There are 12 residues in the CDR3. As DNA, the CDR3 is TGTGCCAGCAGCCAGACAGCCGGGGAGCTGTTTTTT. Its translation is CASSQTAGELFF.

The genes are TRBV4-3 and TRBJ1-2; D is undetermined. CDR3 length equals 14 residues. Trimming removed 1 base from V and 0 bases from J, with 6 bases in between. CDR1 LGHNA and CDR2 YSLEER come from the germline V gene. CDR3 loop: CASSQGPTNYGYTF. The CDR3 bases are TGCGCCAGCAGCCAAGGGCCAACTAACTATGGCTACACCTTC.

V and J are TRBV6-1 and TRBJ2-7; a possible D gene is TRBD2 (7 bases). The CDR3 covers 14 residues. The V gene lost 5 bases and the J gene lost 4 bases, with 15 bases spanning the gap. Germline loops: CDR1 MNHNS, CDR2 SASEGT. In nucleotides, the CDR3 is TGTGCCAGCAGTTCAAGGGGGGGCCGGTACGAGCAGTACTTC. It yields the protein CASSSRGGRYEQYF.

The rearrangement uses TRBV11-2 and TRBJ1-2; no definite D call. The V gene lost 5 bases and the J gene lost 1 base, with 2 bases spanning the gap. CDR1 SGHAT and CDR2 FQNNGV come from the germline V gene. The CDR3 has 11 residues. The CDR3 region is CASSRNYGYTF. CDR3 nucleotides: TGTGCCAGCAGCCGTAACTATGGCTACACCTTC.

The V gene is TRBV28, the J gene TRBJ2-7; D is unclear. The ends were cut back, 4 bases at V and 3 bases at J, with 13 bases in the middle. The CDR3 has 14 amino acids. The germline V gene encodes CDR1 MDHEN and CDR2 SYDVKM. CDR3 sequence: CASSSGHHFYEQYF. The CDR3 nucleotides read TGTGCCAGCAGTTCGGGTCACCATTTCTACGAGCAGTACTTC.

The V call is TRBV4-3, the J call TRBJ1-4, with 10 positions matching TRBD1. Germline CDR1 LGHNA, CDR2 YSLEER. V lost 0 bases, J lost 15 bases, and 25 bases stayed unmatched. The CDR3 totals 20 residues. DNA for the CDR3: TGCGCCAGCAGCCAAGATCTAAGACAGGGGGCGATTCGTAATGAAAATGGGATGTTTTTT. Its protein product is CASSQDLRQGAIRNENGMFF.

The J gene is TRBJ2-7, the V gene TRBV7-2; 10 bases map to TRBD1. The CDR3 runs 15 residues. The junction had 8 bases not matched to a gene; V was cut back by 3 bases and J by 6 bases. The germline CDR1 and CDR2 sequences are SGHTA and FQGNSA. CDR3 nucleotide sequence: TGTGCCAGCAGCTTTTACGGGACAGGGGTTCTCGAGCAGTACTTC. Translating it yields CASSFYGTGVLEQYF.

The chain combines TRBV28 with TRBJ2-7; 9 nucleotides match TRBD1. With V trimmed by 4 bases and J by 2 bases, 3 bases remained unmatched. The germline CDR1 and CDR2 sequences are MDHEN and SYDVKM. The CDR3 is 14 amino acids. The CDR3 sequence is CASSSGTGTYEQYF. The CDR3 DNA reads as TGTGCCAGCAGTTCCGGGACAGGGACCTACGAGCAGTACTTC.